A few counts support the clone carrying this TCR beta chain. Its antigen is unidentified. A sample-barcoded 5' primer and a J-beta primer mix were used in a second PCR of about 7 to 12 cycles. TCRdb recomputed calls from the 5' RACE reads with MiXCR, one row per CDR3 protein. Counted here are some 1.4 million distinct CDR3 sequences, roughly 45% occurring once; the ten biggest clones make up approximately 7.9%. Germline assignment: CDR1 DFQATT and CDR2 SNEGSKA (reference sequence). The J segment lost 0 bases and the V segment lost 1 base, leaving 6 bases of the junction unmatched. The length of the CDR3 is 16 residues. These data belong to a study of blood T cells in healthy people across ages. Findings of the study overall: More naive CD4+ cells and higher diversity were found in long-lived than in aged donors. Diversity figures derived from one million T cells were judged to underestimate the true value. Researchers report that TCR beta diversity correlated strongly with naive T cell percentage.

V is TRBV20-1 and J is TRBJ1-2; 9 bases line up with TRBD1. This receptor was identified in a woman aged 18-29 years in good health. The sequenced sample consisted of blood. CDR3: CSARGDRVHANYGYTF. CDR3 sequence (DNA): TGCAGTGCTAGAGGGGACAGGGTCCATGCTAACTATGGCTACACCTTC.